This T cell receptor beta chain was captured by sequencing in a study of Tregs in tolerant kidney transplant recipients. CDR1 and CDR2 from the germline V gene are SGHRS and YFSETQ. V lost 0 bases, J lost 4 bases, and 12 bases stayed unmatched. This CDR3 spans 19 amino acids. Remarks on this clone: What it binds is not known.

Clones were sequenced by immunoSEQ multiplex PCR, and TCRdb holds only the in-frame ones, with some missing. The sample lists tens of thousands of clones, just under 97% occurring once. J is TRBJ2-1 and V is TRBV5-1; 11 bases are a match to TRBD2. The sequenced sample was Tregs from blood cultured with allogeneic cells. This sequence was found in a human donor in good health. CDR3 sequence reads: CASSLVPSGRLRSYNEQFF. The CDR3 region has the DNA TGCGCCAGCAGCTTGGTGCCTAGCGGGAGGTTAAGGTCGTACAATGAGCAGTTCTTC.